The 16 T cell receptor beta chains listed next were all sequenced from one sample in a study of T cell responses to AZD1222 COVID-19 vaccine. The data were produced by immunoSEQ multiplex PCR, yet TCRdb's version contains in-frame clones alone and is incomplete. The repertoire consists of some 150,000 clones, with roughly nine tenths occurring once and the leading ten covering under 2%. The specimen was peripheral blood, collected 28 days after the second AZD1222 dose. These TCRs come from an adult who received the AZD1222 COVID-19 vaccine.

CDR3 amino acids: CATGGTGAAGELFF. CDR3 nucleotide sequence: TGTGCCACCGGGGGAACGGGAGCCGCCGGGGAGCTGTTTTTT. V and J are TRBV19 and TRBJ2-2; D is perhaps TRBD2 (6 bases). Deletions cut 10 bases from V and 6 bases from J, with 18 bases between. The germline CDR1 and CDR2 sequences are LNHDA and SQIVND (reference sequence). CDR3 size: 14 residues.

The rearrangement uses TRBV6-5 and TRBJ1-3, with 10 bases lining up with TRBD1. The CDR3 runs 16 residues. The V gene end was trimmed by 0 bases and the J gene end by 4 bases; junction bases not matched to a gene: 3. CDR1 and CDR2 (germline): MNHEY, SVGAGI. The CDR3 DNA sequence: TGTGCCAGCAGTTACTCCGGGACAGGGGAGGGAAACACCATATATTTT. It is translated as CASSYSGTGEGNTIYF.

The V call is TRBV2, the J call TRBJ1-1, with a weak D call TRBD1 (5 bases). Germline CDR1 is SNHLY and CDR2 is FYNNEI. The length of the CDR3 is 14 residues. Trimming took 4 bases from V and 7 from J, leaving 16 bases between them. In nucleotides, the CDR3 is TGTGCCAGCAGTGGACCCGAGTACGACAGTGAAGCTTTCTTT. It is translated as CASSGPEYDSEAFF.

The chain is built from TRBV19 and TRBJ1-3; no reliable D call. V lost 5 bases and J 2 bases, leaving 10 bases between the germline ends. From germline, CDR1 is LNHDA and CDR2 SQIVND (reference sequence). CDR3 size: 14 residues. CDR3 protein: CASSLVSPGNTIYF. As DNA, the CDR3 is TGTGCCAGTAGTCTGGTCAGTCCTGGAAACACCATATATTTT.

V and J are TRBV12-3 or TRBV12-4 and TRBJ1-1; the D is unclear. With 3 bases removed from V and 0 bases from J, the gap between germline ends came to 5 bases. The CDR3 has 13 amino acids. This CDR3 is CASSFWVNTEAFF. The CDR3 coding sequence is TGTGCCAGCAGTTTTTGGGTGAACACTGAAGCTTTCTTT.

The rearrangement uses TRBV3-1 (or the pseudogene TRBV3-2) and TRBJ2-5; maybe TRBD1 (5 bases). This CDR3 is 15 amino acids long. Germline V gives CDR1 LGHDT, CDR2 YNNKEL (reference sequence). Trimming cost V 2 bases and J 2 bases, with 12 bases left between them. CDR3 DNA: TGTGCCAGCAGCCAAAGAAGGGGCCCGCAAGAGACCCAGTACTTC. Protein: CASSQRRGPQETQYF.

V usage is TRBV5-4 and J usage is TRBJ2-7, with D hard to call. CDR3 size: 13 residues. V was cut by 4 bases and J by 1 base, with 9 bases left in between. Germline-derived CDR1 and CDR2 are SGHNT and YYREEE (reference sequence). The CDR3 reads CASSARGSYEQYF. Written as DNA, the CDR3 is TGTGCCAGCAGCGCCCGTGGGTCCTACGAGCAGTACTTC.

A single count supports this clone. V is TRBV19 and J is TRBJ2-5, with TRBD1 matching over 7 bases. Per germline, CDR1 LNHDA and CDR2 SQIVND (reference sequence). CDR3 length equals 11 residues. Germline trimming cut 11 bases from V and 6 bases from J; bases unmatched to any gene: 6. The CDR3 loop reads CAQKGAKTQYF. DNA for the CDR3: TGTGCCCAGAAGGGGGCGAAGACCCAGTACTTC.

The chain recombines TRBV12-3 or TRBV12-4 with TRBJ1-1; D is ambiguous. V was trimmed by 3 bases and J by 1 base, leaving 6 bases between them. The CDR3 totals 13 residues. The CDR3 nucleotides read TGTGCCAGCAGTTTCAGTACGAACACTGAAGCTTTCTTT. Protein sequence: CASSFSTNTEAFF.

The V call is TRBV7-8, the J call TRBJ1-2; 10 nucleotides agree with TRBD1. The CDR3 loop spans 19 amino acids. The trim removed 1 base at V and 4 bases at J, leaving 15 bases unmatched. CDR1 and CDR2 (germline): SGHVS, FQNEAQ. For the CDR3, the DNA is TGTGCCAGCAGCTTAGTTCGTGACGGGACAGGGGTTTTTATCTATGGCTACACCTTC. It specifies CASSLVRDGTGVFIYGYTF.

The CDR3 sequence: CAIDGPPNYGYTF. For the CDR3, the DNA is TGTGCCATCGACGGACCTCCTAACTATGGCTACACCTTC. The chain joins TRBV6-5 to TRBJ1-2; D is undetermined. The CDR3 length is 13 residues. The germline V gene encodes CDR1 MNHEY and CDR2 SVGAGI. V was clipped by 10 bases and J by 0 bases, with 12 bases between them.

The chain employs TRBV5-1 and TRBJ1-6; the D gene is possibly TRBD1 (6 bases). Germline V gene lookup returns CDR1 SGHRS and CDR2 YFSETQ. V lost 4 bases and J lost 0, with 11 bases in between. The CDR3 is 16 residues long. CDR3 protein: CASSRDTSSYNSPLHF. The CDR3 region has the DNA TGCGCCAGCAGCCGGGACACCAGCTCCTATAATTCACCCCTCCACTTT.

This chain joins TRBV29-1 and TRBJ1-1; D remains ambiguous. The V end lost 6 bases, the J end lost 1 base, and 6 bases lay between the germline ends. Germline V gene data show CDR1 as SQVTM and CDR2 as ANQGSEA. CDR3 size: 11 residues. CDR3 loop: CSVKSNTEAFF. The CDR3 DNA sequence: TGCAGCGTCAAATCGAACACTGAAGCTTTCTTT. Filled out from reference TRBV29-1 and TRBJ1-1, the complete variable domain reads SAVISQKPSRDICQRGTSLTIQCQVDSQVTMMFWYRQQPGQSLTLIATANQGSEATYESGFVIDKFPISRPNLTFSTLTVSNMSPEDSSIYLCSVKSNTEAFFGQGTRLTVV.

CDR3 sequence (DNA): TGTGCCTGGAGTGTACTTGAAAAACTGTTTTTT. This sequence encodes CAWSVLEKLFF. The chain is built from TRBV30 and TRBJ1-4; D remains ambiguous. This CDR3 is built from 11 residues. CDR1 and CDR2 (germline): GTSNPN, SVGIG (reference sequence). The V gene lost 0 bases and the J gene lost 7 bases, with 3 bases spanning the gap.

The chain is built from TRBV29-1 and TRBJ2-3; D is unresolved. CDR1 is SQVTM, CDR2 ANQGSEA, per germline. The germline V and J ends were trimmed by 5 bases and 2 bases, with 8 bases remaining between them. This CDR3 spans 12 amino acids. The CDR3 nucleotides are TGCAGCGTTTTGTCCTACACAGATACGCAGTATTTT. Encoded protein: CSVLSYTDTQYF.

This sequence joins TRBV28 and TRBJ1-1; D remains ambiguous. This CDR3 has 15 amino acids. Trimming cost V 4 bases and J 2 bases, with 14 bases left between them. Germline-derived CDR1 and CDR2 are MDHEN and SYDVKM. CDR3 protein: CASSWGGEGNTEAFF. CDR3 bases: TGTGCCAGCAGTTGGGGAGGAGAGGGAAACACTGAAGCTTTCTTT.